This TCR beta chain was sequenced during a study of blood T cells in healthy people across ages. For the second PCR, which ran for about 7 to 11 cycles, a sample-barcoded 5' primer and a J-beta primer mix were used. MiXCR, run by TCRdb on the 5' RACE reads, gives a single entry per CDR3 protein. The table includes some 1 million distinct CDR3 sequences, around 43% detected once. CDR3 length equals 14 residues. Germline values: CDR1 SEHNR, CDR2 FQNEAQ (reference sequence). V lost 1 base and J lost 10, with 14 bases in between. This TCR derives from a woman aged 55 to 70 in good health. V and J are TRBV7-9 and TRBJ2-1; weak D call: TRBD1 (6 bases). The sequenced material came from blood. The CDR3 bases are TGTGCCAGCAGCTTAGGTCAGGGGATCTCAGAGCAGTTCTTC. This codes for CASSLGQGISEQFF. Using reference TRBV7-9 and TRBJ2-1 for the parts outside the CDR3, the full variable domain is DTGVSQNPRHKITKRGQNVTFRCDPISEHNRLYWYRQTLGQGPEFLTYFQNEAQLEKSRLLSDRFSAERPKGSFSTLEIQRTEQGDSAMYLCASSLGQGISEQFFGPGTRLTVL.